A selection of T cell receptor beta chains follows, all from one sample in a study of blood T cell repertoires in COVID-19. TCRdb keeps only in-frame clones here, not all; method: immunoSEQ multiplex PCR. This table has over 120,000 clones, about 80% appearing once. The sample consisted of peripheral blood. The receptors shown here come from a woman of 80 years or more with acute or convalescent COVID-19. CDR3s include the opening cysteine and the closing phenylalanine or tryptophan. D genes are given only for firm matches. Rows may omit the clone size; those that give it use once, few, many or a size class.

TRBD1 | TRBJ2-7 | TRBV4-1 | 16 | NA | TGCGCCAGCAGCCAAATAGACAGGGCTAAGAACTACGAGCAGTACTTC | CASSQIDRAKNYEQYF
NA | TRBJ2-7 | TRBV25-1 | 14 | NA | TGTGCCAGCACCGCACGTACAGGGAACTACGAGCAGTACTTC | CASTARTGNYEQYF
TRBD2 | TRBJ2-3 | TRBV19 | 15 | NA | TGTGCCAGTAGAGCGGGGACGGGGAACACAGATACGCAGTATTTT | CASRAGTGNTDTQYF
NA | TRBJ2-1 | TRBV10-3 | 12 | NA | TGTGCCATCAGTGACGGGAGACGTGAGCAGTTCTTC | CAISDGRREQFF
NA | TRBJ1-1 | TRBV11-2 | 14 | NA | TGTGCCAGCAGCTTCAAACAGGGTTACACTGAAGCTTTCTTT | CASSFKQGYTEAFF
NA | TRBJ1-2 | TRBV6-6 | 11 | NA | TGTGCCAGCAGCCCGGGGGACGGCTACACCTTC | CASSPGDGYTF
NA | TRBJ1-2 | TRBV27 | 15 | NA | TGTGCCAGCAGTGCCACCGGGGTCTTTAACTATGGCTACACCTTC | CASSATGVFNYGYTF
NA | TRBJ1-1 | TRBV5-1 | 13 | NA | TGCGCCAGCAGCAAGGGAGAGACCACTGAAGCTTTCTTT | CASSKGETTEAFF
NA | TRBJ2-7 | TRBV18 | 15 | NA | TGTGCCAGCTCAACCAGCGGTAGTGGATCCTACGAGCAGTACTTC | CASSTSGSGSYEQYF
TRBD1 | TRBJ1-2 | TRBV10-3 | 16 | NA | TGTGCCATCAGTGAGCCTGGGACAGGGGAAAACTATGGCTACACCTTC | CAISEPGTGENYGYTF
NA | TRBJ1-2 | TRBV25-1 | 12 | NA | TGTGCCAGCAGCGGACACAACTATGGCTACACCTTC | CASSGHNYGYTF
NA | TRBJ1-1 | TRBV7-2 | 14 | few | TGTGCCAGCAGCTTACTCCCAGGGAACACTGAAGCTTTCTTT | CASSLLPGNTEAFF
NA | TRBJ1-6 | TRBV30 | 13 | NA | TGTGCCTGGACTAACAGGGAAGCCTCACCCCTCCACTTT | CAWTNREASPLHF
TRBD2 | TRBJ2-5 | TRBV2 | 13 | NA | TGTGCCAGCCATAGCGGGGAAGGAGAGACCCAGTACTTC | CASHSGEGETQYF
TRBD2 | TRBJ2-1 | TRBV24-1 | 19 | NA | TGTGCCACCAGTGAGGCGAGGGGCGGGGGTTCCCCTTCCTACAATGAGCAGTTCTTC | CATSEARGGGSPSYNEQFF
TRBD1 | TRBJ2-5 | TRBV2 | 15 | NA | TGTGCCAGCAGTGCCGGACAGGGTACCCAAGAGACCCAGTACTTC | CASSAGQGTQETQYF
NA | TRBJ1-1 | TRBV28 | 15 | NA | TGTGCCAGCAGTTTAGGCGGGGGTACCTGGGCTGAAGCTTTCTTT | CASSLGGGTWAEAFF
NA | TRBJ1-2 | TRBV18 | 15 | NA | TGTGCCAGCTCTCCCTCAGGACGACAGAACTATGGCTACACCTTC | CASSPSGRQNYGYTF
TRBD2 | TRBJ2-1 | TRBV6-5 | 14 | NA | TGTGCCAGCAGTTACTCGGGACTAGCTTTTGAGCAGTTCTTC | CASSYSGLAFEQFF
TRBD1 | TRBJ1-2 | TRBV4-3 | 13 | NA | TGCGCCAGCAGCCTCTGGACAGGGTCTGGCTACACCTTC | CASSLWTGSGYTF
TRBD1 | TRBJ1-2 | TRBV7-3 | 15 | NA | TGTGCCAGCAGCCGCCTGACAGGGGAGGGGTCAGGCTACACCTTC | CASSRLTGEGSGYTF
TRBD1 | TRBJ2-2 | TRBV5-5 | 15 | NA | TGTGCCAGCAACCCGGACAGGTTAAACACCGGGGAGCTGTTTTTT | CASNPDRLNTGELFF
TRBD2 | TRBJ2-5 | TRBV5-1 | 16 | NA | TGCGCCAGCAGCTTAGCTAGCGGGGGGGCCGTAGAGACCCAGTACTTC | CASSLASGGAVETQYF
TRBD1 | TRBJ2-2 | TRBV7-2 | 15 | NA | TGTGCCAGCAGGTCCGGGACAGTGAACACCGGGGAGCTGTTTTTT | CASRSGTVNTGELFF
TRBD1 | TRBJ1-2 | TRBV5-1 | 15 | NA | TGCGCCAGCAGCTTGGCAGGGGGCGCTGACTATGGCTACACCTTC | CASSLAGGADYGYTF
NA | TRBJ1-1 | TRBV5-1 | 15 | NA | TGCGCCAGCAGCCGATTAGGCGGCACGAACACTGAAGCTTTCTTT | CASSRLGGTNTEAFF
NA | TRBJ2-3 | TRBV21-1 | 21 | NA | TGTGCCAGCACCCCCTTCAGAATTGGGACAGGGGTCATCATCGGCACAGATACGCAGTATTTT | CASTPFRIGTGVIIGTDTQYF
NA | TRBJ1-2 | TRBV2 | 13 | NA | TGTGCCAGCCGGGATAATGGACACTATGGCTACACCTTC | CASRDNGHYGYTF
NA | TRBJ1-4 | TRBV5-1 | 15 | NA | TGCGCCAGCAGCATACAGGGCGGTGTGTATGAAAAACTGTTTTTT | CASSIQGGVYEKLFF
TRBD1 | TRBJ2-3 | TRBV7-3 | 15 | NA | TGTGCCAGCAGCTCGGGGACAGGGGCGTCAGATACGCAGTATTTT | CASSSGTGASDTQYF
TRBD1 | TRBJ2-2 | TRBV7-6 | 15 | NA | TGTGCCAGCAGCCCAAGGGACAGACGAGCCGGGGAGCTGTTTTTT | CASSPRDRRAGELFF
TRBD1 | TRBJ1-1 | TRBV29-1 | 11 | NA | TGCAGCGGGGACAGGGGGGCTGAAGCTTTCTTT | CSGDRGAEAFF
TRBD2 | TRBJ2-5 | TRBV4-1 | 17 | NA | TGCGCCAGCAGCCAAGAAGCACTAGCGGGGGGAAAAGAGACCCAGTACTTC | CASSQEALAGGKETQYF
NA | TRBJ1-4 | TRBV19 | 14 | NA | TGTGCCAGTAGTATGCCAGTCTCTAATGAAAAACTGTTTTTT | CASSMPVSNEKLFF
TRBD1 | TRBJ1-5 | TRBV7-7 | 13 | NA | TGTGCCAGCAGCATGGGACAGGATCAGCCCCAGCATTTT | CASSMGQDQPQHF
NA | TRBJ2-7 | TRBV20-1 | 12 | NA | TGCAGTGCTAGTCGAGGCGCAAGGGAGCAGTACTTC | CSASRGAREQYF
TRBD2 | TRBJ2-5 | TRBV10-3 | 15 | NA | TGTGCCATCAGTGATGCCACTAGCGGGGGAGAGACCCAGTACTTC | CAISDATSGGETQYF
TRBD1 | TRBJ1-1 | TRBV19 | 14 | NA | TGTGCCAGTAGCGACAGGGGGAGACTCCTACCGATCTTCTTT | CASSDRGRLLPIFF
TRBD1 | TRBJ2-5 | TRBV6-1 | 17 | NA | TGTGCCAGCAGTGACTGGACAGGGGGCGATACTTCCGTGACCCAGTACTTC | CASSDWTGGDTSVTQYF
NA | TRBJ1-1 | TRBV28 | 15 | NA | TGTGCCAGCAGTTTGGAGTTCGGGGTGAACACTGAAGCTTTCTTT | CASSLEFGVNTEAFF
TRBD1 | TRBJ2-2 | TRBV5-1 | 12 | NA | TGCGCCAGCAGCAGGGACAGCGGGGAGCTGTTTTTT | CASSRDSGELFF